This T cell receptor beta chain was identified in a study of Graves' ophthalmopathy and Graves' hyperthyroidism. This clonotype was seen ten or more times. Investigators amplified TCR beta CDR3 regions from RNA transcripts. First-round RT-PCR used HTBI primers; second-round multiplex PCR followed. TCRdb reprocessed the multiplex PCR reads with MiXCR, giving one entry per CDR3 protein. The sample holds under 200,000 distinct CDR3 sequences, less than 45% seen once. The length of the CDR3 is 14 residues. Per the germline V gene, CDR1 is SGHNT and CDR2 is YENEEA. V was pared by 4 bases and J by 2 bases, with 12 bases between.

Sequenced: peripheral blood. The genes are TRBV11-3 and TRBJ2-7; weak D call: TRBD1 (6 bases). The source of this sequence is a woman aged 40 to 49 with Graves' ophthalmopathy. CDR3 amino acids: CASSSGAPPYEQYF. In nucleotides, the CDR3 is TGTGCCAGCAGCTCAGGGGCCCCCCCCTACGAGCAGTACTTC.